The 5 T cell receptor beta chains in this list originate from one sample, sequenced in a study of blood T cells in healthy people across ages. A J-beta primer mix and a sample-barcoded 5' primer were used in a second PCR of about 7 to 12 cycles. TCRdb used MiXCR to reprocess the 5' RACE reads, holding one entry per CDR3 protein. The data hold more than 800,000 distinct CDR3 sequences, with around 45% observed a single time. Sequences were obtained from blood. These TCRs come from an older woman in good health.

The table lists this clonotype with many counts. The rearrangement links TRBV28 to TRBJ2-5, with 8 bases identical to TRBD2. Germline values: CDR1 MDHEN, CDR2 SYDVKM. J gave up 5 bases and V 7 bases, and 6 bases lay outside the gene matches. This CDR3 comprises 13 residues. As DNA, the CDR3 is TGTGCCAGCAATGGCGGGAGGCAGGAGACCCAGTACTTC. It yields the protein CASNGGRQETQYF.

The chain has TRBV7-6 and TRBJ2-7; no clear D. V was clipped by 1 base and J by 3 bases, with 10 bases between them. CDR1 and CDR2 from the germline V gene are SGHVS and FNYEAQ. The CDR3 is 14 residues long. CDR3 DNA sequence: TGTGCCAGCAGCTTAGAGGTCACCAACTACGAGCAGTACTTC. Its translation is CASSLEVTNYEQYF.

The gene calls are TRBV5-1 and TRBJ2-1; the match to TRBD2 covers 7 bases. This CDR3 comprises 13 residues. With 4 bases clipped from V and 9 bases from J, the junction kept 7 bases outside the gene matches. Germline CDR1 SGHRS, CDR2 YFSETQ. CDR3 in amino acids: CASSAASGGEQFF. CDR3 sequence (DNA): TGCGCCAGCAGCGCGGCTAGCGGTGGTGAGCAGTTCTTC.

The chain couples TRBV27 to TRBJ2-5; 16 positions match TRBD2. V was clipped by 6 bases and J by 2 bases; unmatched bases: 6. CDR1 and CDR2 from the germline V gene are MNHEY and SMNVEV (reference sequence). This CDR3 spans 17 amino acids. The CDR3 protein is CASRDPGLAGGQETQYF. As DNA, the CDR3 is TGTGCCAGCAGGGACCCGGGACTAGCGGGAGGGCAAGAGACCCAGTACTTC.

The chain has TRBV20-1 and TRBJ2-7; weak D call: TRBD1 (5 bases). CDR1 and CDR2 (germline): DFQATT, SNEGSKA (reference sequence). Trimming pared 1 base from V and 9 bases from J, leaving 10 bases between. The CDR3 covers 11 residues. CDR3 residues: CSARAGLGQYF. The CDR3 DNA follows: TGCAGTGCTAGAGCAGGGCTCGGGCAGTACTTC.